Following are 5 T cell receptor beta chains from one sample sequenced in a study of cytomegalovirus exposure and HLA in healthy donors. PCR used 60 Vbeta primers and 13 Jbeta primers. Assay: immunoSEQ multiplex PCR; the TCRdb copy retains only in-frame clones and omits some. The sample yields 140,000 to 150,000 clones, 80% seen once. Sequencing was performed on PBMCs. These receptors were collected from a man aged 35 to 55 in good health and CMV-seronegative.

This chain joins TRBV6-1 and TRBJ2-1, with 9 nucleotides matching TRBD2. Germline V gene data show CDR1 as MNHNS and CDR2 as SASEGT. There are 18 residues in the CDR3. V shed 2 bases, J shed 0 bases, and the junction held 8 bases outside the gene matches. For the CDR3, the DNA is TGTGCCAGCAGTGAACAAAACCTAGCGGGGAGCTCCTACAATGAGCAGTTCTTC. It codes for CASSEQNLAGSSYNEQFF.

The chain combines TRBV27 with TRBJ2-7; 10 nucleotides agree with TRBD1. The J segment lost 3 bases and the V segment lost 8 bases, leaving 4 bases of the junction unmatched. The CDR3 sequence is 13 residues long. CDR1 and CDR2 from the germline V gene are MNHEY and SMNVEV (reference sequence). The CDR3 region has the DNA TGTGCCAGCGGGACAGGGGTCTTCTACGAGCAGTACTTC. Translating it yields CASGTGVFYEQYF.

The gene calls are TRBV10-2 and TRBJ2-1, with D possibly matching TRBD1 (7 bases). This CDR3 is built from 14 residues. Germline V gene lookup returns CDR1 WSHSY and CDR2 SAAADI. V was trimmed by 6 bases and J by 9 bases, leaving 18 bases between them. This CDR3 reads CASSTTGGGGEQFF. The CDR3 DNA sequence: TGCGCCAGCAGCACTACAGGAGGGGGCGGTGAGCAGTTCTTC.

The CDR3 here is CASHPAQRNTEAFF. The CDR3 bases are TGTGCCAGCCATCCGGCACAGAGGAACACTGAAGCTTTCTTT. The rearrangement joins TRBV6-5 to TRBJ1-1; D remains unclear. The CDR3 spans 14 residues. Germline loops: CDR1 MNHEY, CDR2 SVGAGI. Trimming shortened V by 8 bases and J by 1 base, and 14 bases separated the two germline ends.

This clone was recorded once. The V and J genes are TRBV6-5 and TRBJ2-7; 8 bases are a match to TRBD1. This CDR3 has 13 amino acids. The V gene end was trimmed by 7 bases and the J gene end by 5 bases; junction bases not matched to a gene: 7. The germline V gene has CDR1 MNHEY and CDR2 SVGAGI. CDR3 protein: CASKKDRVNEQYF. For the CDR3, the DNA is TGTGCCAGCAAGAAGGACAGGGTTAACGAGCAGTACTTC.